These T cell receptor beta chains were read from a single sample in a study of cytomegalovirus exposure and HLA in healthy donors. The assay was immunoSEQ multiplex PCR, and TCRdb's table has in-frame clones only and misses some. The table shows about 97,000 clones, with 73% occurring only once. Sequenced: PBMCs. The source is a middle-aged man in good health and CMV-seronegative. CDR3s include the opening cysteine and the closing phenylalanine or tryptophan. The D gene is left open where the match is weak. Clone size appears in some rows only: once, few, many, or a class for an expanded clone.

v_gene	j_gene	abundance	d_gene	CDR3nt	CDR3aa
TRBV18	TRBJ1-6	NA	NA	TGTGCCAGCTCACCGACTGCGGACTATAATTCACCCCTCCACTTT	CASSPTADYNSPLHF
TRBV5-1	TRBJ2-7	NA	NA	TGCGCCAGCAGCCCGGACAGCTCCTACGAGCAGTACTTC	CASSPDSSYEQYF
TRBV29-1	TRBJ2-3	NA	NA	TGCAGCGCCCTGACAGGGGGAAGCGGGGGGGATTCCACAGATACGCAGTATTTT	CSALTGGSGGDSTDTQYF
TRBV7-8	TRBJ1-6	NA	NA	TGTGCCAGCAGCTGGGAGGACTCCTATAATTCACCCCTCCACTTT	CASSWEDSYNSPLHF
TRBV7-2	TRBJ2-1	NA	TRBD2	TGTGCCAGCAGCTTATTCCGGCGGGGGGGCATCTCCAATGAGCAGTTCTTC	CASSLFRRGGISNEQFF
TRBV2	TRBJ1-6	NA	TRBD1	TGTGCCAGCAGCCCACAATACCCGGGACAGGGTAATTCACCCCTCCACTTT	CASSPQYPGQGNSPLHF
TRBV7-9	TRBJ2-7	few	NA	TGTGCCAGCAGCATTCCGGGACTGAACACCTACGAGCAGTACTTC	CASSIPGLNTYEQYF
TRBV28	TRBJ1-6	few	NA	TGTGCCAGCAGTTTCTCGGGTTACTATAATTCACCCCTCCACTTT	CASSFSGYYNSPLHF
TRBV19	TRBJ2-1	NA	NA	TGTGCCAGTCGGGGGAGCTCCTACAATGAGCAGTTCTTC	CASRGSSYNEQFF
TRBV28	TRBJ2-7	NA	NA	TGTGCCAGCGGCTTTTCCTACGAGCAGTACTTC	CASGFSYEQYF
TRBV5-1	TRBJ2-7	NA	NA	TGCGCCAGCAGGACGATTTCAGGTTACGAGCAGTACTTC	CASRTISGYEQYF
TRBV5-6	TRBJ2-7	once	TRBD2	TGTGCCAGCAGCAAGGGACTAGCGGGGGTCTGGGGAGCTAACGAGCAGTACTTC	CASSKGLAGVWGANEQYF
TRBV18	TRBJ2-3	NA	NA	TGTGCCAGCTCACCACCGGGGGGAGAGGGCACAGATACGCAGTATTTT	CASSPPGGEGTDTQYF
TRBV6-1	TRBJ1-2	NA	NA	TGTGCCAGCAGTGAGCGACATGAACTCTATGGCTACACCTTC	CASSERHELYGYTF
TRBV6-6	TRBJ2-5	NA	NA	TGTGCCAGCAGTTACGGCGGGTTTCAAGAGACCCAGTACTTC	CASSYGGFQETQYF
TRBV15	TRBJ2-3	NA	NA	TGTGCCACCAGCAGAGGCGGCGATGCAGATACGCAGTATTTT	CATSRGGDADTQYF
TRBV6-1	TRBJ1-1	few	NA	TGTGCCAGCAGTGAAAGACAGAACACTGAAGCTTTCTTT	CASSERQNTEAFF
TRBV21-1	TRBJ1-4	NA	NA	TGTGCCAGCAGATACAGGGCAGTCGACACCGGGTTTTTT	CASRYRAVDTGFF
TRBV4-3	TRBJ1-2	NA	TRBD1	TGCGCCAGCAGCCAAGAGTCAGGGGGAGGCTACACCTTC	CASSQESGGGYTF
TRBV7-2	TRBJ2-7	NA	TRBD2	TGTGCCAGCAGCCCTAGAGGACTAGCGGGGGGTAACGAGCAGTACTTC	CASSPRGLAGGNEQYF
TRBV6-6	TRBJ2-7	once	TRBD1	TGTGCCAGCAGTTACGCGGGACAGGGGGCCTACGAGCAGTACTTC	CASSYAGQGAYEQYF
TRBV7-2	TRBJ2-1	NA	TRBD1	TGTGCCAGCAGCCCCATGACAGGGCCTTACAATGAGCAGTTCTTC	CASSPMTGPYNEQFF
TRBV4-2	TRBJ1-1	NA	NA	TGTGCCAGCAGCCAAGACGGCAGGGGCGATACTGAAGCTTTCTTT	CASSQDGRGDTEAFF
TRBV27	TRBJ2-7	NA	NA	TGTGCCAGCAGTTTGATAGGGGCGCAAGCCTACGAGCAGTACTTC	CASSLIGAQAYEQYF
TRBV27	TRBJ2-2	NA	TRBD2	TGTGCCAGCAGTCAGCGGGGGGGTTACGGGGAGCTGTTTTTT	CASSQRGGYGELFF
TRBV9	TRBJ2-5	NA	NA	TGTGCCAGCAGCGTAGGTTTAGCGCAAGAGACCCAGTACTTC	CASSVGLAQETQYF
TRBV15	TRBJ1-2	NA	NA	TGTGCCACCAGCGTGGGACAACTCTATGGCTACACCTTC	CATSVGQLYGYTF
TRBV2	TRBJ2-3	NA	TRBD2	TGTGCCAGCAGGCCTGGACTAGCGGCAGATACGCAGTATTTT	CASRPGLAADTQYF
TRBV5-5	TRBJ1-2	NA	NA	TGTGCCAGCAGCTTGGATCGCCCGGGGGGTGGCTACACCTTC	CASSLDRPGGGYTF
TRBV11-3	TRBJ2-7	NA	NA	TGTGCCAGCAGCTCGACAGGCACCGAGCAGTACTTC	CASSSTGTEQYF
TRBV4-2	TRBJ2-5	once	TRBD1	TGTGCCAGCAGCCAAGAGAGGGGGCGGGAGACCCAGTACTTC	CASSQERGRETQYF
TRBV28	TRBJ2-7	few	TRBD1	TGTGCCAGCAGTTCACCGGGACAGGGCTCCTACGAGCAGTACTTC	CASSSPGQGSYEQYF
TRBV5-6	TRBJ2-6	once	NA	TGTGCCAGCAGCTTCTTGGGGCCTGGGGCCAACGTCCTGACTTTC	CASSFLGPGANVLTF
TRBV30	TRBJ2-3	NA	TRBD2	TGTGCCTGGAGTGAAGGACTAGCGGGGGGTAGTCATACAGATACGCAGTATTTT	CAWSEGLAGGSHTDTQYF
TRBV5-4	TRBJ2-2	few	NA	TGTGCCAGCAGCTTGGACAGGGAAAACACCGGGGAGCTGTTTTTT	CASSLDRENTGELFF
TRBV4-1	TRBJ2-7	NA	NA	TGCGCCAGCAGCCAAGATCCCGCAGGGGCATTACGGGAGCAGTACTTC	CASSQDPAGALREQYF
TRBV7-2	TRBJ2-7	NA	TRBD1	TGTGCCAGCAGCTTACAGGGACAGGGGGGCTACGAGCAGTACTTC	CASSLQGQGGYEQYF
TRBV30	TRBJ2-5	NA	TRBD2	TGTGCCTGGAGCACGGGACTAGCTGAAGAGACCCAGTACTTC	CAWSTGLAEETQYF
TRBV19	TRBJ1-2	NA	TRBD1	TGTGCCAGCAATTCCCGGGACAGGGGCTATGGCTACACCTTC	CASNSRDRGYGYTF
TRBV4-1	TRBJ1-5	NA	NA	TGCGCCAGCAGCCCCCGTGTGTTAGGGGGATACGATCAGCCCCAGCATTTT	CASSPRVLGGYDQPQHF
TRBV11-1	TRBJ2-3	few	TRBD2	TGTGCCAGCAATTCCGCTAGCGGGGGTACGCAGTATTTT	CASNSASGGTQYF
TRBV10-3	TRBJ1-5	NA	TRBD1	TGTGCCATCAGCGCCAGACAGGGAGCGGACCAGCCCCAGCATTTT	CAISARQGADQPQHF
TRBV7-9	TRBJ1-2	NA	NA	TGTGCCAGCAGCTTTTCCCAGACAGCTAACTATGGCTACACCTTC	CASSFSQTANYGYTF
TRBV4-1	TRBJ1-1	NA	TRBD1	TGCGCCAGCAGCCAAGATTCGAGGACAGGGGGCATCACTGAAGCTTTCTTT	CASSQDSRTGGITEAFF
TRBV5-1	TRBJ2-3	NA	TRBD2	TGCGCCAGCAGCAGGACTAGCGCGGGGGGCACAGATACGCAGTATTTT	CASSRTSAGGTDTQYF
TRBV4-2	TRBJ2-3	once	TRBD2	TGTGCCAGCAGCCAAGGCGGAGCGGGGGGATACGGAGATACGCAGTATTTT	CASSQGGAGGYGDTQYF
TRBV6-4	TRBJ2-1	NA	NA	TGTGCCAGCAGTCCGAGCTATGGCGGGGTAAACAATGAGCAGTTCTTC	CASSPSYGGVNNEQFF
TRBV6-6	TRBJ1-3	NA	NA	TGTGCCAGCAGCCCAGCCGGGGGGTACTCTGGAAACACCATATATTTT	CASSPAGGYSGNTIYF
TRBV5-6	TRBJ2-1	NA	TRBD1	TGTGCCAGCAGCTCTGGTTGGGGACAGGTCTACAATGAGCAGTTCTTC	CASSSGWGQVYNEQFF
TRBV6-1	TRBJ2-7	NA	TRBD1	TGTGCCAGCAGTGTAGGGACAGCCTTAGAGTACTTC	CASSVGTALEYF
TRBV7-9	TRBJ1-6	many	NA	TGTGCCAGCAGCCTGACCTCAGGGGATTCACCCCTCCACTTT	CASSLTSGDSPLHF
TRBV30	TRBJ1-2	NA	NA	TGTGCCTGGAGTAGGTCGCAGGGGCAGGGTGGCTACACCTTC	CAWSRSQGQGGYTF
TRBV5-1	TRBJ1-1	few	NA	TGCGCCAGCAGCTTAGAGAGCAGGGTTGGAGCTTTCTTT	CASSLESRVGAFF